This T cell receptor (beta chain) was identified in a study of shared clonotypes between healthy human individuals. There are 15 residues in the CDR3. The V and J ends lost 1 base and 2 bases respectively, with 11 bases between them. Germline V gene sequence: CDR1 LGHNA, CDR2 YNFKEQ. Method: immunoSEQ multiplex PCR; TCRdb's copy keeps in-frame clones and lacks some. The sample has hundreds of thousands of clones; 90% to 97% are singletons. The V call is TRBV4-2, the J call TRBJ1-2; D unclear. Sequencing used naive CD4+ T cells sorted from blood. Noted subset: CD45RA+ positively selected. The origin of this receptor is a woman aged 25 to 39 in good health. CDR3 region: CASSQGASGNYGYTF. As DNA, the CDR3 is TGTGCCAGCAGCCAAGGGGCCAGCGGGAACTATGGCTACACCTTC.